This is a list of T cell receptor beta chains from one sample in a study of control samples from healthy donors and cancer patients. Sequencing used immunoSEQ multiplex PCR; TCRdb keeps in-frame clones, though not all of them. Of about 130,000 clones in the sample, approximately 92% are singletons; the top ten hold around 5.1%. Sequencing used blood. Every receptor here comes from a man aged 18 to 30 in good health. Both conserved end residues are part of each CDR3. D genes are given only for firm matches. Not every row has a clone size; where given, it reads once, few, many or a size class.

cdr3_aa,cdr3_nt,v_call,j_call,d_call,clone_size
CASSPWAGAQPQHF,TGTGCCAGCAGTCCCTGGGCGGGGGCTCAGCCCCAGCATTTT,TRBV27,TRBJ1-5,NA,NA
CASSQRLAGASTITGELFF,TGTGCCAGCAGCCAAAGACTAGCGGGGGCCTCAACAATTACCGGGGAGCTGTTTTTT,TRBV3-1/TRBV3-2,TRBJ2-2,TRBD2,NA
CASTSGSTDTQYF,TGTGCCAGCACGAGCGGCAGCACAGATACGCAGTATTTT,TRBV2,TRBJ2-3,NA,NA
CASSSDGTSDEQYF,TGTGCCAGCAGCTCAGACGGTACCTCGGACGAGCAGTACTTC,TRBV2,TRBJ2-7,NA,NA
CASSLQGRSTEAFF,TGTGCCAGCAGCCTACAGGGACGAAGCACTGAAGCTTTCTTT,TRBV27,TRBJ1-1,NA,NA
CASSLGVSGANVLTF,TGTGCCAGCAGCTTGGGAGTCTCTGGGGCCAACGTCCTGACTTTC,TRBV5-6,TRBJ2-6,NA,NA
CASSSGWGSDQPQHF,TGTGCCAGCAGCTCCGGATGGGGTTCTGATCAGCCCCAGCATTTT,TRBV11-1,TRBJ1-5,NA,few
CASSTGTGNFNEAFF,TGTGCCAGCTCAACCGGGACAGGTAACTTCAATGAAGCTTTCTTT,TRBV18,TRBJ1-1,TRBD1,NA
CASSLPGRGNTIYF,TGTGCCAGCAGCTTGCCAGGGAGAGGAAACACCATATATTTT,TRBV5-5,TRBJ1-3,NA,once
CASIPGQGTYGYTF,TGTGCCTCGATCCCGGGACAGGGGACCTATGGCTACACCTTC,TRBV19,TRBJ1-2,TRBD1,NA
CASKPRTGAYGYTF,TGTGCCAGCAAGCCCCGAACAGGAGCCTATGGCTACACCTTC,TRBV6-5,TRBJ1-2,NA,NA
CASSRTGGYGYTF,TGTGCCAGCAGCCGCACAGGGGGATATGGCTACACCTTC,TRBV7-9,TRBJ1-2,TRBD1,NA
CASSLEETQYF,TGTGCCAGCAGCTTGGAGGAGACCCAGTACTTC,TRBV5-4,TRBJ2-5,NA,NA
CASSQERDTNSPLHF,TGTGCCAGCAGCCAAGAGAGGGACACAAATTCACCCCTCCACTTT,TRBV3-1/TRBV3-2,TRBJ1-6,NA,few
CASSMGLARTGELFF,TGTGCCAGCAGCATGGGACTAGCAAGGACCGGGGAGCTGTTTTTT,TRBV11-2,TRBJ2-2,TRBD2,NA
CAISEEYSRRETQYF,TGTGCCATCAGTGAGGAGTACTCCCGCCGGGAGACCCAGTACTTC,TRBV10-3,TRBJ2-5,NA,NA
CASTYSLDRAVGTEAFF,TGTGCCAGTACCTATTCCCTGGACAGGGCGGTAGGGACTGAAGCTTTCTTT,TRBV19,TRBJ1-1,TRBD1,NA
CASSLAVGYEQYF,TGCGCCAGCAGCTTGGCGGTCGGCTACGAGCAGTACTTC,TRBV5-1,TRBJ2-7,NA,NA
CASSLPGSNPSGNTIYF,TGTGCCAGCAGTTTACCGGGCAGTAACCCATCTGGAAACACCATATATTTT,TRBV28,TRBJ1-3,NA,NA
CASSEWSTGELFF,TGCGCCAGCAGTGAATGGAGTACCGGGGAGCTGTTTTTT,TRBV10-2,TRBJ2-2,NA,NA
CASSYSPAYNEQFF,TGTGCCAGCAGTTACTCCCCCGCCTACAATGAGCAGTTCTTC,TRBV6-5,TRBJ2-1,NA,NA
CASGFGETQYF,TGTGCTAGTGGTTTCGGAGAGACCCAGTACTTC,TRBV12-5,TRBJ2-5,NA,NA
CSAWTLDGYTF,TGCAGTGCCTGGACACTAGATGGCTACACCTTC,TRBV20-1,TRBJ1-2,NA,NA
CASSEGRLIF,TGTGCCAGCAGTGAAGGAAGGCTGATTTTT,TRBV2,TRBJ1-5,NA,NA
CASSPQGSTYEQYF,TGTGCCAGCAGCCCCCAAGGGTCCACCTACGAGCAGTACTTC,TRBV5-4,TRBJ2-7,NA,NA
CASSLGPPGNYGYTF,TGTGCCAGCTCACTTGGGCCCCCAGGGAATTATGGCTACACCTTC,TRBV18,TRBJ1-2,NA,NA
CAWSPRGNLVSYGYTF,TGTGCCTGGAGTCCCAGGGGGAACCTCGTGAGCTATGGCTACACCTTC,TRBV30,TRBJ1-2,TRBD1,NA
CASSLQNTGELFF,TGTGCCAGCAGTTTACAGAACACCGGGGAGCTGTTTTTT,TRBV12-3/TRBV12-4,TRBJ2-2,NA,NA
CASSLLGQLTTGELFF,TGTGCCAGCAGCTTACTGGGACAGTTAACCACCGGGGAGCTGTTTTTT,TRBV11-2,TRBJ2-2,TRBD1,NA
CASSSTAGGAGELFF,TGTGCCAGTAGTTCAACAGCGGGGGGGGCCGGGGAGCTGTTTTTT,TRBV19,TRBJ2-2,TRBD2,NA
CASSRPYSGSYEQYF,TGTGCCAGCAGCCGGCCCTACAGTGGCTCCTACGAGCAGTACTTC,TRBV3-1/TRBV3-2,TRBJ2-7,NA,NA
CASTPVQRSSGYTF,TGTGCCAGCACCCCTGTCCAGAGGTCCTCTGGCTACACCTTC,TRBV6-5,TRBJ1-2,NA,few
CASSPVRGVSNEQFF,TGTGCCAGCTCACCAGTACGGGGGGTAAGCAATGAGCAGTTCTTC,TRBV18,TRBJ2-1,TRBD2,NA
CASSVDRGLGETQYF,TGTGCCAGCAGCGTAGATAGAGGGTTAGGGGAGACCCAGTACTTC,TRBV9,TRBJ2-5,NA,NA
CASSIGGYNEQFF,TGTGCCAGTAGTATAGGAGGGTACAATGAGCAGTTCTTC,TRBV19,TRBJ2-1,NA,NA
CASSQSGGALGEQFF,TGCGCCAGCAGCCAAAGCGGGGGGGCCCTTGGTGAGCAGTTCTTC,TRBV5-1,TRBJ2-1,TRBD2,NA
CASSGASSGGAVETQYF,TGTGCCAGCAGTGGCGCGTCTAGCGGGGGGGCCGTAGAGACCCAGTACTTC,TRBV2,TRBJ2-5,TRBD2,NA
CASSLDPGRGEQFF,TGTGCCAGCAGCTTAGATCCGGGGCGGGGTGAGCAGTTCTTC,TRBV11-3,TRBJ2-1,NA,NA
CASAEEANTGELFF,TGCGCCAGCGCTGAGGAGGCGAACACCGGGGAGCTGTTTTTT,TRBV5-1,TRBJ2-2,NA,NA
CARSWVWGRGNQPQHF,TGTGCCAGAAGCTGGGTATGGGGCCGGGGCAATCAGCCCCAGCATTTT,TRBV5-3,TRBJ1-5,NA,NA
CASSYRLDGAPYGYTF,TGTGCCAGCAGTTATCGCCTGGATGGGGCCCCCTATGGCTACACCTTC,TRBV27,TRBJ1-2,NA,once
CASSLVDEQYF,TGTGCCAGCAGCTTGGTCGACGAGCAGTACTTC,TRBV11-2,TRBJ2-7,NA,NA
CASSVAPGNYGYTF,TGTGCCAGCAGCGTAGCTCCGGGAAACTATGGCTACACCTTC,TRBV9,TRBJ1-2,NA,NA
CASSVDPRGGTGELFF,TGTGCCAGCAGCGTAGACCCGCGGGGGGGCACCGGGGAGCTGTTTTTT,TRBV9,TRBJ2-2,TRBD2,NA
CASSESPDTEAFF,TGTGCCAGCAGTGAAAGTCCTGACACTGAAGCTTTCTTT,TRBV2,TRBJ1-1,NA,NA
CASRSSGRSYGYTF,TGTGCCAGCAGATCTTCCGGTAGATCCTATGGCTACACCTTC,TRBV27,TRBJ1-2,NA,NA
CASSPWKAGPKYTQYF,TGTGCCAGCAGCCCGTGGAAAGCGGGGCCTAAGTATACGCAGTATTTT,TRBV6-2/TRBV6-3,TRBJ2-3,TRBD2,NA
CASSLRSRDEQFF,TGTGCCAGCAGCCTGAGAAGTAGGGATGAGCAGTTCTTC,TRBV14,TRBJ2-1,NA,NA
CASGPGGGSGELFF,TGTGCTAGTGGTCCGGGGGGCGGGTCCGGGGAGCTGTTTTTT,TRBV12-5,TRBJ2-2,NA,NA
CASSLASSYNEQFF,TGTGCCAGCAGTCTAGCCAGCTCCTACAATGAGCAGTTCTTC,TRBV2,TRBJ2-1,NA,NA
CASRWGPGNTIYF,TGTGCCAGCCGGTGGGGGCCTGGAAACACCATATATTTT,TRBV10-3,TRBJ1-3,NA,NA
CASSLALIASDEQYF,TGTGCCAGCAGCTTAGCACTGATCGCTTCCGACGAGCAGTACTTC,TRBV7-9,TRBJ2-7,NA,few
CASSMTGRPETQYF,TGCGCCAGCAGCATGACAGGGCGGCCAGAGACCCAGTACTTC,TRBV5-1,TRBJ2-5,TRBD1,NA
CASSFKSGGTQETQYF,TGTGCCAGCAGCTTCAAAAGCGGGGGTACCCAAGAGACCCAGTACTTC,TRBV7-2,TRBJ2-5,TRBD2,NA
CATNPDGGGYGYTF,TGTGCCACCAACCCGGACGGAGGAGGCTATGGCTACACCTTC,TRBV15,TRBJ1-2,NA,NA
CASSAGPRNTIYF,TGTGCCAGCAGCGCGGGTCCGAGAAACACCATATATTTT,TRBV5-6,TRBJ1-3,NA,once
CASSESVGQGAYEQYF,TGTGCCAGCAGTGAAAGTGTGGGACAGGGCGCCTACGAGCAGTACTTC,TRBV6-1,TRBJ2-7,TRBD1,NA